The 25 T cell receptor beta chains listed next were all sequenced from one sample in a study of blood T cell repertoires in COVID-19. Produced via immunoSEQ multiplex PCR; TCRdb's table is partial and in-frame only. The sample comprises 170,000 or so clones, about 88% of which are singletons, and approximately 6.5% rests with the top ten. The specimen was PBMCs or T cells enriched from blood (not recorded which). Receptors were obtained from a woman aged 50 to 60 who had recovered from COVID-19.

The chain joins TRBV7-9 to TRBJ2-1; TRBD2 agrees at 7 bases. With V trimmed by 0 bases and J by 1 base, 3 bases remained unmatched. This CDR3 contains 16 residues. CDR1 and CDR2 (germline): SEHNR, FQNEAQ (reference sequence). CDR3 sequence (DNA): TGTGCCAGCAGCTTAGCAGCGGGATTATCCTACAATGAGCAGTTCTTC. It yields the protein CASSLAAGLSYNEQFF.

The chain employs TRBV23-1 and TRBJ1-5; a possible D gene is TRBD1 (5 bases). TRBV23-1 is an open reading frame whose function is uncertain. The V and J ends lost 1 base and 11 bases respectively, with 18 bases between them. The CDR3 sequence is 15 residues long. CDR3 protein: CASSQFFWGLLAQHF. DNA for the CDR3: TGCGCCAGCAGTCAATTCTTTTGGGGACTACTGGCCCAGCATTTT.

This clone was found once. The CDR3 nucleotides are TGCGCCAGCAGCTTGTTTACTCGAGATATTCAGTACTTC. It translates to CASSLFTRDIQYF. This chain joins TRBV5-1 and TRBJ2-4; the D is unclear. V shed 1 base and J shed 10 bases, with 12 bases lying between them. The CDR3 runs 13 residues. Germline CDR1 reads SGHRS; CDR2 reads YFSETQ.

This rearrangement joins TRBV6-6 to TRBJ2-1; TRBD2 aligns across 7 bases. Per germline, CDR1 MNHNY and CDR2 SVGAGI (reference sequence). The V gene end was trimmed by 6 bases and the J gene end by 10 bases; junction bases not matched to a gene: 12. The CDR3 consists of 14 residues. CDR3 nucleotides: TGTGCCAGCAGCCGCGAGGGACTACCCAAAGAGCAGTTCTTC. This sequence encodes CASSREGLPKEQFF.

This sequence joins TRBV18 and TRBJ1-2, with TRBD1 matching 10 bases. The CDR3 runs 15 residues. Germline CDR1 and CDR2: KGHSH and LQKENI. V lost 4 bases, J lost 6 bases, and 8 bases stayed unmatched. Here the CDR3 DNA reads TGTGCCAGCTCACGGGGGGCCGGGACAGGGGATGGCTACACCTTC. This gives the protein CASSRGAGTGDGYTF.

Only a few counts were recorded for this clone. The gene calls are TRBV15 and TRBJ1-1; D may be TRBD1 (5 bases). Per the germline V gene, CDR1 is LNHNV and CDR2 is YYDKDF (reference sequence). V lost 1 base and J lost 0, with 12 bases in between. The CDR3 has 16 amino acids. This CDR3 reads CATSRARQIMNTEAFF. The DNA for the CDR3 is TGTGCCACCAGCAGAGCACGACAGATCATGAACACTGAAGCTTTCTTT.

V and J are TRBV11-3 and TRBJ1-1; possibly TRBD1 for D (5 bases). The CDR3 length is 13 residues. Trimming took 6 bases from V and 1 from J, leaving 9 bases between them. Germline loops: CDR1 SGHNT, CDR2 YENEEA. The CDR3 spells CASSNDRNTEAFF. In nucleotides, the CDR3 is TGTGCCAGCAGTAACGACAGGAACACTGAAGCTTTCTTT.

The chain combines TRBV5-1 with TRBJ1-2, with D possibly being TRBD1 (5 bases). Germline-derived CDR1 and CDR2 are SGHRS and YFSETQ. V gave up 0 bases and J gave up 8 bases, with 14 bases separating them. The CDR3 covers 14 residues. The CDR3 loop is CASSLGGESRGYTF. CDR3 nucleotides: TGCGCCAGCAGCTTGGGGGGCGAGTCGCGAGGCTACACCTTC.

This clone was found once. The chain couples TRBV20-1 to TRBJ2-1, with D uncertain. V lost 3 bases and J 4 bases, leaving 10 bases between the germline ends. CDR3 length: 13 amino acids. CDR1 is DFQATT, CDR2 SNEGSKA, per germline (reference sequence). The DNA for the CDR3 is TGCAGTGCTAGTAGGCTAGAATACAATGAGCAGTTCTTC. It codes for CSASRLEYNEQFF.

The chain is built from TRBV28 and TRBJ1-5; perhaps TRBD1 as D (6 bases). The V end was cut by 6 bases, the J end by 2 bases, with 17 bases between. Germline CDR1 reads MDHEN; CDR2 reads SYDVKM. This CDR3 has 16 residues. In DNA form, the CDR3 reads TGTGCCAGCAGGACTTCAACAGGGCTAGGCAATCAGCCCCAGCATTTT. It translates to CASRTSTGLGNQPQHF.

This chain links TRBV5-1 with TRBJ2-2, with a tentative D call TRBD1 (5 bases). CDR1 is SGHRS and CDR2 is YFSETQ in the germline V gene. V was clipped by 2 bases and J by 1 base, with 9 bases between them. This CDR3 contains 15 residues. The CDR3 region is CASSLGHKNTGELFF. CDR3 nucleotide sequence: TGCGCCAGCAGCTTAGGACATAAGAACACCGGGGAGCTGTTTTTT.

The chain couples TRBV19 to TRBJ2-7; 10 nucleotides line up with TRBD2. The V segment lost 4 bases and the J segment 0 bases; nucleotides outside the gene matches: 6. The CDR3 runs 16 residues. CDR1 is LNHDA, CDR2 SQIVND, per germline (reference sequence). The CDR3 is CASSTAGTSVSYEQYF. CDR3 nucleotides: TGTGCCAGTAGTACAGCCGGGACTAGCGTCTCCTACGAGCAGTACTTC.

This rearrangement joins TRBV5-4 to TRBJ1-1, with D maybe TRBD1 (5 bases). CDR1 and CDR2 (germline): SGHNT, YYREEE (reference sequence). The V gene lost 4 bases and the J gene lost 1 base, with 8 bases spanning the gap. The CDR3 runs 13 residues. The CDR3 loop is CASSITGNTEAFF. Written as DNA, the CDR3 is TGTGCCAGCAGCATTACAGGGAACACTGAAGCTTTCTTT.

The CDR3 DNA is TGTGCCAGCAGTCCAGGCTACGGAGGCGGGTCCGCACAAGAGACCCAGTACTTC. This codes for CASSPGYGGGSAQETQYF. This chain uses TRBV6-6 with TRBJ2-5; D may be TRBD2 (5 bases). The CDR3 consists of 18 residues. Trimming removed 5 bases from V and 2 bases from J, with 24 bases in between. Germline CDR1 reads MNHNY; CDR2 reads SVGAGI (reference sequence).

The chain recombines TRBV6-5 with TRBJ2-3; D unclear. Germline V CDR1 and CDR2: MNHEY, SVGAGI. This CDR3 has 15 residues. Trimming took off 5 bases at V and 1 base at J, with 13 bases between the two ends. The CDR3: CASSQKLGGTDTQYF. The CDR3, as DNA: TGTGCCAGCAGTCAAAAACTGGGCGGCACAGATACGCAGTATTTT.

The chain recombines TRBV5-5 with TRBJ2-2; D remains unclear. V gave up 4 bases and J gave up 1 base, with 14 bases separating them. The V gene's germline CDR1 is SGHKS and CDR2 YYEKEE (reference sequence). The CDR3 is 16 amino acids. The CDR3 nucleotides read TGTGCCAGCAGCCCTCATTTGACAAAGAACACCGGGGAGCTGTTTTTT. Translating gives CASSPHLTKNTGELFF. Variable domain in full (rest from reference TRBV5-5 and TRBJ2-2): DAGVTQSPTHLIKTRGQQVTLRCSPISGHKSVSWYQQVLGQGPQFIFQYYEKEERGRGNFPDRFSARQFPNYSSELNVNALLLGDSALYLCASSPHLTKNTGELFFGEGSRLTVL.

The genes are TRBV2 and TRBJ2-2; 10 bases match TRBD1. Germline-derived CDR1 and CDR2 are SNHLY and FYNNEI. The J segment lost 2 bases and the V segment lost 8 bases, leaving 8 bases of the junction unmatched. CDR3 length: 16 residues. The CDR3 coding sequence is TGTGCCAGCGGGACAGGGGCCCGAATAAACACCGGGGAGCTGTTTTTT. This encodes CASGTGARINTGELFF.

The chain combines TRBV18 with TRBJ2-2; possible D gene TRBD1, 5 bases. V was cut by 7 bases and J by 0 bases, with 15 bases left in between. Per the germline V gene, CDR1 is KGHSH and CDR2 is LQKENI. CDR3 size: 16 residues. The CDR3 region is CASLGAGRANTGELFF. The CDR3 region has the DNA TGTGCCAGCTTAGGGGCCGGCAGAGCGAACACCGGGGAGCTGTTTTTT.

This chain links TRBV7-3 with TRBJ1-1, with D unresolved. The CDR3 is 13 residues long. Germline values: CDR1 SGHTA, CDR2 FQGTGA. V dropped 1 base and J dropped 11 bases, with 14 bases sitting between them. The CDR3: CASSLIAGYGAFF. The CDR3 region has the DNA TGTGCCAGCAGCTTAATCGCGGGGTATGGGGCTTTCTTT.

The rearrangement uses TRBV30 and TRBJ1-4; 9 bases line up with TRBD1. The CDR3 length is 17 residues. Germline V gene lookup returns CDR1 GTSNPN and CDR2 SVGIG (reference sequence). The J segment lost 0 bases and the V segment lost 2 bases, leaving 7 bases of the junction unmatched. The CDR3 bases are TGTGCCTGGAGTCGGGGACAGGGCCCAACAACTAATGAAAAACTGTTTTTT. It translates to CAWSRGQGPTTNEKLFF.

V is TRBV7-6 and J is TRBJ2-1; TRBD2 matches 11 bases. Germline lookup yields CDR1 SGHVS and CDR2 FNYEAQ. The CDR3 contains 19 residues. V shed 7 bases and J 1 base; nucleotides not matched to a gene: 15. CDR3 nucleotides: TGTGCCAGCACCACATATAGCGGGAGGGCCCGAGGGTCCTACAATGAGCAGTTCTTC. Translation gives CASTTYSGRARGSYNEQFF.

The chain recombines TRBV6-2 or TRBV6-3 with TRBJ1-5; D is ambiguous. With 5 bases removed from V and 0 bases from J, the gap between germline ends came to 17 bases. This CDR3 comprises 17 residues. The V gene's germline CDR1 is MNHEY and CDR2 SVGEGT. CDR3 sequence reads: CASSPRNRRYSNQPQHF. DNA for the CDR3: TGTGCCAGCAGTCCCCGAAACAGACGGTATAGCAATCAGCCCCAGCATTTT.

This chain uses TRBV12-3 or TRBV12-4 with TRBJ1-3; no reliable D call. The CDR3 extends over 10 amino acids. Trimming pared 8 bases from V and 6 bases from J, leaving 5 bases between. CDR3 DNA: TGTGCCAGCGTATTAAACACCATATATTTT. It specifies CASVLNTIYF.

The DNA for the CDR3 is TGTGCCAGCAGCCAAGTTTTCCCTTGGCAGGGGCGTATGGGTGAAAAACTGTTTTTT. It yields the protein CASSQVFPWQGRMGEKLFF. V usage is TRBV3-1 (or the pseudogene TRBV3-2) and J usage is TRBJ1-4; D is perhaps TRBD1 (6 bases). CDR1 and CDR2 from the germline V gene are LGHDT and YNNKEL (reference sequence). The CDR3 sequence is 19 residues long. V was cut by 1 base and J by 7 bases, with 25 bases left in between.

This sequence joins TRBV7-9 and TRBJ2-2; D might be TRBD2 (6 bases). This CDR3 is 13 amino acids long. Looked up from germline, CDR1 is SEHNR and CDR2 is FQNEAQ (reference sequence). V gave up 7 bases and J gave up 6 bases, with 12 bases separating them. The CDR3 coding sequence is TGTGCCAGCACTCTGCGGGGACCCGGGGAGCTGTTTTTT. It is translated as CASTLRGPGELFF.